The 28 T cell receptor beta chains presented below share a single source sample, sequenced in a study of shared clonotypes between healthy human individuals (dated by TCRdb to about 2020). Library prep was done by the immunoSEQ multiplex PCR assay. Not all clones reach the TCRdb copy of this immuneACCESS table, which keeps in-frame sequences only. Checked studies attribute under half of the gap to unresolved V genes and leave the rest unexplained. The sample records 2,500,000 or so clones, 93% of which are singletons. Approximately 0.36% of the sample lies in the top ten. The specimen was naive CD4+ T cells from PBMCs. The sample's cell subset or site, from its label and the paper: CD45RA+ positively selected. Receptors originate from a man between 18 and 35 years old in good health. Some clones in this sample may be carry-over from other donors' samples.

The chain joins TRBV5-1 to TRBJ2-7; perhaps TRBD2 as D (6 bases). The germline V and J ends were trimmed by 4 bases and 2 bases, with 13 bases remaining between them. Germline V gene data show CDR1 as SGHRS and CDR2 as YFSETQ. The CDR3 totals 14 residues. The DNA of the CDR3 is TGCGCCAGCAGCGGTACCGGGAGAACCTACGAGCAGTACTTC. This gives the protein CASSGTGRTYEQYF.

This clone was detected once. The CDR3 here is CATSDIGQGAYGYTF. The CDR3 coding sequence is TGTGCCACCAGCGATATTGGACAGGGGGCTTACGGCTACACCTTC. The chain links TRBV15 to TRBJ1-2, with 11 bases lining up with TRBD1. This CDR3 has 15 amino acids. In germline, CDR1 is LNHNV, CDR2 YYDKDF (reference sequence). The ends lost 5 bases at V and 8 bases at J; junction bases unmatched: 10. Complete variable domain (other parts from reference TRBV15 and TRBJ1-2): DAMVIQNPRYQVTQFGKPVTLSCSQTLNHNVMYWYQQKSSQAPKLLFHYYDKDFNNEADTPDNFQSRRPNTSFCFLDIRSPGLGDTAMYLCATSDIGQGAYGYTFGSGTRLTVV.

The gene calls are TRBV27 and TRBJ2-3, with D maybe TRBD1 (6 bases). Germline values: CDR1 MNHEY, CDR2 SMNVEV (reference sequence). The CDR3 totals 14 residues. Between the trimmed V and J ends, which lost 5 bases and 3 bases, there was a span of 12 bases. Here the CDR3 reads CASSRNTGTDTQYF. The CDR3 nucleotides read TGTGCCAGCAGTCGAAACACAGGGACAGATACGCAGTATTTT.

The V gene is TRBV28, the J gene TRBJ2-1; D is perhaps TRBD2 (5 bases). The CDR3 totals 13 residues. Germline CDR1 is MDHEN and CDR2 is SYDVKM. V lost 6 bases and J lost 8, with 14 bases in between. CDR3 sequence (DNA): TGTGCCAGCAGCAGCGGCCGTGGGGATGAGCAGTTCTTC. Protein product: CASSSGRGDEQFF.

V is TRBV9 and J is TRBJ2-1; D is ambiguous. This CDR3 has 16 residues. The germline V gene encodes CDR1 SGDLS and CDR2 YYNGEE. Trimming removed 4 bases from V and 4 bases from J, with 18 bases in between. This chain's CDR3 is CASSPGGERPYNEQFF. As DNA, the CDR3 is TGTGCCAGCAGCCCAGGCGGCGAGCGACCGTACAATGAGCAGTTCTTC.

This sequence joins TRBV5-6 and TRBJ1-1; tentatively, D is TRBD1 (6 bases). Trimming stripped 8 bases from V and 5 bases from J, with 19 bases between. This CDR3 has 14 amino acids. In germline, CDR1 is SGHDT, CDR2 YYEEEE. In nucleotides, the CDR3 is TGTGCCAGTATAAGTTCCCGGGGGGCAACTGAAGCTTTCTTT. It encodes CASISSRGATEAFF.

V usage is TRBV4-1 and J usage is TRBJ2-7; TRBD1 matches 7 bases. CDR3 length equals 15 residues. Per the germline V gene, CDR1 is MGHRA and CDR2 is YSYEKL. V was clipped by 7 bases and J by 0 bases; unmatched bases: 9. Written as DNA, the CDR3 is TGCGCCAGCACCCCGACCGACAGGGACTCCTACGAGCAGTACTTC. Residues: CASTPTDRDSYEQYF.

The gene calls are TRBV28 and TRBJ2-5; no clear D. This CDR3 spans 15 amino acids. Germline-derived CDR1 and CDR2 are MDHEN and SYDVKM. V shed 4 bases and J shed 1 base, with 13 bases lying between them. The CDR3 loop reads CASSSLGQRQETQYF. CDR3 nucleotides: TGTGCCAGCAGTTCCCTCGGGCAGCGCCAAGAGACCCAGTACTTC.

V and J are TRBV5-1 and TRBJ2-1; D is ambiguous. The CDR3 consists of 13 residues. The germline V gene encodes CDR1 SGHRS and CDR2 YFSETQ. V was clipped by 1 base and J by 8 bases, with 10 bases between them. The CDR3 is CASSLTAGDEQFF. CDR3 sequence (DNA): TGCGCCAGCAGCTTGACAGCCGGTGATGAGCAGTTCTTC.

In this sample, this clone turned up once. This chain connects TRBV2 to TRBJ2-1; D uncertain. The CDR3 is made up of 14 amino acids. Trimming cost V 0 bases and J 3 bases, with 6 bases left between them. Germline CDR1 reads SNHLY; CDR2 reads FYNNEI. Here the CDR3 reads CASSEAQIYNEQFF. The CDR3 nucleotides are TGTGCCAGCAGTGAAGCGCAGATCTACAATGAGCAGTTCTTC.

The gene calls are TRBV28 and TRBJ2-7, with 8 bases aligning to TRBD1. Germline lookup yields CDR1 MDHEN and CDR2 SYDVKM. Losses at the gene ends were 5 bases for V and 4 bases for J; bases not matched to a gene: 10. The CDR3 runs to 15 residues. In DNA form, the CDR3 reads TGTGCCAGCAGTCTCAGCCCAGGGGGCCTTTACGAGCAGTACTTC. Encoded protein: CASSLSPGGLYEQYF.

The chain joins TRBV4-3 to TRBJ1-2; D gene ambiguous. This CDR3 contains 16 residues. The ends were cut back, 0 bases at V and 0 bases at J, with 11 bases in the middle. Germline values: CDR1 LGHNA, CDR2 YSLEER. The chain's CDR3 is CASSQDGSDPNYGYTF. In DNA, the CDR3 is TGCGCCAGCAGCCAAGATGGTAGTGACCCTAACTATGGCTACACCTTC.

The V gene is TRBV7-2, the J gene TRBJ2-1, with 8 bases that match TRBD2. From germline, CDR1 is SGHTA and CDR2 FQGNSA. The V segment lost 2 bases and the J segment 1 base; nucleotides outside the gene matches: 4. This CDR3 spans 16 amino acids. CDR3 residues: CASSLPGGPSYNEQFF. The DNA for the CDR3 is TGTGCCAGCAGCTTACCGGGAGGGCCTTCCTACAATGAGCAGTTCTTC.

The V and J genes are TRBV4-3 and TRBJ1-2; TRBD1 might be the D (6 bases). Per the germline V gene, CDR1 is LGHNA and CDR2 is YSLEER. V was shortened by 0 bases and J by 6 bases, with 14 bases between the two germline ends. This CDR3 spans 15 amino acids. This CDR3 is CASSQDDPGAHGYTF. The DNA of the CDR3 is TGCGCCAGCAGCCAAGATGACCCAGGGGCTCATGGCTACACCTTC.

V is TRBV19 and J is TRBJ2-5, with 10 bases that match TRBD1. The CDR3 loop spans 15 amino acids. After removal of 4 bases from V and 5 bases from J, the junction contained 7 bases not matched to a gene. Germline assignment: CDR1 LNHDA and CDR2 SQIVND (reference sequence). The CDR3 DNA reads as TGTGCCAGTAGTACGACAGGGGGCCGGGTGGAGACCCAGTACTTC. Translating it yields CASSTTGGRVETQYF.

This clone came up once. CDR3 DNA: TGTGCCAGCAGCTTCGACCCCCGTCCACAGACAGGGGAGGACGGCTACACCTTC. Protein: CASSFDPRPQTGEDGYTF. V is TRBV5-4 and J is TRBJ1-2; 8 positions agree with TRBD1. Trimming at V came to 2 bases and at J to 8 bases, leaving 20 bases not matched to a gene. Looked up from germline, CDR1 is SGHNT and CDR2 is YYREEE (reference sequence). The CDR3 has 18 residues.

For the CDR3, the DNA is TGCGCCAGCAGCCAAGGACGGGGACTAGCGGGCGAGACCCAGTACTTC. Translation gives CASSQGRGLAGETQYF. This chain uses TRBV4-3 with TRBJ2-5, with TRBD2 identical over 12 bases. V shed 1 base, J shed 5 bases, and the junction held 5 bases outside the gene matches. CDR1 and CDR2 from the germline V gene are LGHNA and YSLEER. The CDR3 has 16 residues.

This rearrangement joins TRBV6-1 to TRBJ2-3; D perhaps matches TRBD1 (5 bases). Per germline, CDR1 MNHNS and CDR2 SASEGT. The germline V and J ends were trimmed by 6 bases and 2 bases, with 9 bases remaining between them. This CDR3 spans 13 amino acids. CDR3 nucleotide sequence: TGTGCCAGCAGGTGGGGCATCACAGATACGCAGTATTTT. It specifies CASRWGITDTQYF.

This chain links TRBV27 with TRBJ1-3; the D gene is possibly TRBD1 (6 bases). Germline lookup yields CDR1 MNHEY and CDR2 SMNVEV (reference sequence). V lost 6 bases, J lost 3 bases, and 24 bases lay in between. The CDR3 length is 18 residues. The CDR3 DNA is TGTGCCAGCAGGCCGCTAACTACCTCGCCGGGACATGGAAACACCATATATTTT. As protein: CASRPLTTSPGHGNTIYF.

V gene TRBV18 combines with J gene TRBJ1-5; D perhaps matches TRBD1 (5 bases). There are 19 residues in the CDR3. The V and J ends lost 3 bases and 7 bases respectively, with 28 bases between them. Germline CDR1 is KGHSH and CDR2 is LQKENI. The DNA for the CDR3 is TGTGCCAGCTCACCGGGACTTTGGCAGGGTCGTCGATCGGGGCAGCCCCAGCATTTT. It encodes CASSPGLWQGRRSGQPQHF.

This sequence joins TRBV28 and TRBJ2-7, with TRBD1 matching 8 bases. V was clipped by 3 bases and J by 4 bases; unmatched bases: 8. This CDR3 region has 15 residues. In germline, CDR1 is MDHEN, CDR2 SYDVKM. For the CDR3, the DNA is TGTGCCAGCAGTTTTGCTCGGGACAGGCAATACGAGCAGTACTTC. Translating gives CASSFARDRQYEQYF.

V and J are TRBV27 and TRBJ2-7; tentatively, D is TRBD1 (7 bases). The CDR3 runs to 16 residues. The V end was cut by 5 bases, the J end by 3 bases, with 20 bases between. Germline CDR1 is MNHEY and CDR2 is SMNVEV (reference sequence). The CDR3 DNA follows: TGTGCCAGCAGTCCCAACCGGCAGGGGGGATACTACGAGCAGTACTTC. As protein: CASSPNRQGGYYEQYF.

This rearrangement joins TRBV6-6 to TRBJ1-4, with a tentative D call TRBD1 (5 bases). V lost 2 bases and J lost 8, with 12 bases in between. The length of the CDR3 is 14 residues. In germline, CDR1 is MNHNY, CDR2 SVGAGI (reference sequence). CDR3 nucleotides: TGTGCCAGCAGTTACCCGGGGGAAGCAGAAAAACTGTTTTTT. Translated: CASSYPGEAEKLFF.

The chain uses TRBV5-6 and TRBJ2-4; perhaps TRBD1 as D (6 bases). Trimming took off 0 bases at V and 2 bases at J, with 9 bases between the two ends. Germline V CDR1 and CDR2: SGHDT, YYEEEE. There are 15 residues in the CDR3. Written as DNA, the CDR3 is TGTGCCAGCAGCTTGGGACAGGTAACCAAAAACATTCAGTACTTC. Protein product: CASSLGQVTKNIQYF.

This rearrangement joins TRBV19 to TRBJ1-5, with TRBD1 as a possible D gene (5 bases). The CDR3 runs to 12 residues. Germline V CDR1 and CDR2: LNHDA, SQIVND (reference sequence). Trimming removed 7 bases at V and 7 bases at J, with 11 bases between. Here the CDR3 DNA reads TGTGCCAGTAACCAGGGAAGGCAGCCCCAGCATTTT. This gives the protein CASNQGRQPQHF.

In regard to this clone: Other DNA sequences of this sample code for an identical CDR3. The CDR3 protein is CSVGRGDTEAFF. The CDR3 coding sequence is TGCAGCGTTGGGAGGGGGGATACTGAAGCTTTCTTT. The chain employs TRBV29-1 and TRBJ1-1; a possible D gene is TRBD1 (6 bases). The CDR3 has 12 amino acids. Germline CDR1 SQVTM, CDR2 ANQGSEA. The ends were cut back, 4 bases at V and 5 bases at J, with 11 bases in the middle.

The rearrangement uses TRBV28 and TRBJ2-1, with TRBD2 identical over 9 bases. This CDR3 comprises 16 residues. Germline CDR1 is MDHEN and CDR2 is SYDVKM. The V and J ends lost 8 bases and 1 base, in that order; junction bases with no gene match: 9. CDR3 residues: CASDPGLASSYNEQFF. Here the CDR3 DNA reads TGTGCCAGCGACCCTGGACTAGCGAGTTCCTACAATGAGCAGTTCTTC. The complete variable domain, with remaining parts taken from reference TRBV28 and TRBJ2-1, reads DVKVTQSSRYLVKRTGEKVFLECVQDMDHENMFWYRQDPGLGLRLIYFSYDVKMKEKGDIPEGYSVSREKKERFSLILESASTNQTSMYLCASDPGLASSYNEQFFGPGTRLTVL.

The chain joins TRBV4-3 to TRBJ1-1; 9 bases fit TRBD1. Losses at the gene ends were 0 bases for V and 6 bases for J; bases not matched to a gene: 5. In germline, CDR1 is LGHNA, CDR2 YSLEER. The CDR3 has 15 amino acids. The CDR3 sequence is CASSQEGTGSSEAFF. CDR3 sequence (DNA): TGCGCCAGCAGCCAAGAAGGGACAGGGTCCTCTGAAGCTTTCTTT.